These T cell receptor beta chains were read from a single sample in a study of cytotoxic CD8 clonotypes in ibrutinib-treated CLL. The repertoire was sequenced with immunoSEQ multiplex PCR; TCRdb's copy has only in-frame clones and lacks some. The sample shows some 120,000 clones, 55% to 75% of them seen only once. Here the sequenced sample was PBMCs, taken after 24 months of ibrutinib treatment. Receptors were obtained from a human donor with chronic lymphocytic leukemia. The CDR3 runs from the conserved cysteine through the conserved F or W. A D gene is named only where the DNA matches it firmly. Clone sizes are given selectively: once, few, many, or a class where the clone is expanded.

V	size	D	J	CDR3	DNA
TRBV5-1	NA	TRBD1	TRBJ2-7	CASGDTGAYEQYF	TGCGCCAGCGGAGATACAGGGGCCTACGAGCAGTACTTC
TRBV25-1	few	NA	TRBJ2-7	CASSRDTNRYEQYF	TGTGCCAGCAGCCGGGACACCAATCGGTACGAGCAGTACTTC
TRBV20-1	few	NA	TRBJ2-7	CSATSSYEQYF	TGCAGTGCTACGAGCTCCTACGAGCAGTACTTC
TRBV4-1	NA	NA	TRBJ2-1	CASSQGRGFNNEQFF	TGCGCCAGCAGCCAGGGGAGGGGGTTCAACAATGAGCAGTTCTTC
TRBV28	few	NA	TRBJ2-7	CASSKTSYEQYF	TGTGCCAGCAGTAAAACATCCTACGAGCAGTACTTC
TRBV19	few	NA	TRBJ2-2	CASSLSGELFF	TGTGCCAGTAGTCTTTCCGGGGAGCTGTTTTTT
TRBV5-4	NA	NA	TRBJ2-7	CASSVNDQRNEQYF	TGTGCCAGCAGCGTTAACGACCAAAGGAACGAGCAGTACTTC
TRBV10-1	NA	NA	TRBJ1-6	CASSERRVSPLHF	TGCGCCAGCAGTGAGAGGAGGGTGTCACCCCTCCACTTT
TRBV25-1	NA	TRBD2	TRBJ2-5	CASSRGRGGTETQYF	TGTGCCAGCAGCCGGGGGCGGGGGGGCACAGAGACCCAGTACTTC
TRBV19	NA	TRBD1	TRBJ1-1	CASRAGTGGILAFF	TGTGCCAGTAGAGCCGGGACAGGGGGTATTCTGGCTTTCTTT
TRBV30	NA	NA	TRBJ2-3	CAWSVELDVTDTQYF	TGTGCCTGGAGTGTCGAGCTGGACGTGACAGATACGCAGTATTTT
TRBV2	NA	NA	TRBJ2-1	CASSESRLTYNEQFF	TGTGCCAGCAGTGAATCGCGGCTAACCTACAATGAGCAGTTCTTC
TRBV7-9	once	NA	TRBJ2-1	CASSPQELLRNEQFF	TGTGCCAGCAGCCCTCAGGAGCTGCTACGGAATGAGCAGTTCTTC
TRBV6-6	NA	NA	TRBJ2-1	CASSRGTAEVNEQFF	TGTGCCAGCAGCCGCGGGACGGCGGAAGTCAATGAGCAGTTCTTC
TRBV5-1	NA	NA	TRBJ2-5	CASSVGGQYQETQYF	TGCGCCAGCAGCGTGGGGGGGCAGTACCAAGAGACCCAGTACTTC
TRBV30	NA	TRBD2	TRBJ2-3	CAWVSGGLFADTQYF	TGTGCCTGGGTTAGCGGGGGGCTATTCGCAGATACGCAGTATTTT
TRBV5-1	once	NA	TRBJ2-1	CASSLEASNEQFF	TGCGCCAGCAGCTTGGAGGCTTCGAATGAGCAGTTCTTC
TRBV6-1	NA	NA	TRBJ2-5	CATNKGRAVQETQYF	TGTGCCACCAATAAGGGAAGGGCAGTCCAAGAGACCCAGTACTTC
TRBV30	NA	NA	TRBJ2-2	CAFPQGSKTGELFF	TGTGCCTTCCCACAGGGTTCGAAAACCGGGGAGCTGTTTTTT
TRBV6-6	NA	NA	TRBJ2-7	CASSYRGNTYEQYF	TGTGCCAGCAGTTACAGGGGAAATACCTACGAGCAGTACTTC
TRBV6-6	once	NA	TRBJ2-7	CASSYLGTLSYEQYF	TGTGCCAGCAGTTACCTTGGGACATTGTCCTACGAGCAGTACTTC
TRBV28	few	NA	TRBJ1-2	CASSLDTRSYGYTF	TGTGCCAGCAGTCTGGACACGAGGTCATATGGCTACACCTTC
TRBV2	NA	TRBD2	TRBJ2-1	CASSGLAGGRNEQFF	TGTGCCAGCAGTGGACTAGCGGGGGGTCGCAATGAGCAGTTCTTC
TRBV28	many	NA	TRBJ2-1	CASSPLREYNEQFF	TGTGCCAGCAGCCCACTCCGGGAGTACAATGAGCAGTTCTTC
TRBV25-1	NA	NA	TRBJ1-1	CASSMRGRLNTEAFF	TGTGCCAGCAGTATGAGGGGAAGATTGAACACTGAAGCTTTCTTT
TRBV2	NA	TRBD2	TRBJ2-1	CASSEQAGGFDEQFF	TGTGCCAGCAGTGAACAAGCGGGGGGGTTTGATGAGCAGTTCTTC
TRBV7-9	NA	NA	TRBJ1-1	CASSNHQGRDEAFF	TGTGCCAGCAGCAACCATCAGGGAAGGGATGAAGCTTTCTTT
TRBV30	NA	NA	TRBJ1-2	CAWSSPTYGYTF	TGTGCCTGGAGTTCCCCTACCTATGGCTACACCTTC
TRBV30	NA	NA	TRBJ1-1	CAWSVPWRGNTEAFF	TGTGCCTGGAGTGTACCCTGGAGGGGGAACACTGAAGCTTTCTTT
TRBV30	few	NA	TRBJ1-2	CAWSTSGGLGYTF	TGTGCCTGGAGCACAAGCGGGGGGCTTGGCTACACCTTC
TRBV2	many	NA	TRBJ1-5	CASSDVGQPQHF	TGTGCCAGCAGTGACGTCGGTCAGCCCCAGCATTTT
TRBV11-3	NA	NA	TRBJ2-1	CASSSPPGFSDYYNEQFF	TGTGCCAGCAGCTCCCCCCCGGGGTTTAGCGACTACTACAATGAGCAGTTCTTC
TRBV18	NA	NA	TRBJ1-2	CASSPRQDRGYTF	TGTGCCAGCTCACCCCGACAGGATCGCGGCTACACCTTC
TRBV18	NA	NA	TRBJ1-2	CASSTVDSYGYTF	TGTGCCAGCTCAACGGTGGATTCCTATGGCTACACCTTC
TRBV5-5	NA	NA	TRBJ2-2	CASSLVLAPFNTGELFF	TGTGCCAGCAGCCTGGTGCTAGCGCCCTTCAACACCGGGGAGCTGTTTTTT
TRBV6-6	NA	NA	TRBJ2-5	CASSLIEETQYF	TGTGCCAGCAGTTTAATTGAGGAGACCCAGTACTTC
TRBV7-3	few	TRBD1	TRBJ1-2	CASSHPPGQVNYGYTF	TGTGCCAGCAGCCACCCCCCGGGACAGGTAAACTATGGCTACACCTTC